The 22 T cell receptor beta chains given below trace back to one sample, sequenced in a study of T cell responses to AZD1222 COVID-19 vaccine. Sequencing was performed with immunoSEQ multiplex PCR; in TCRdb, only in-frame clones are kept and a portion is missing. The sample yields tens of thousands of clones, roughly nine tenths seen once. The sequencing used peripheral blood, collected 28 days after the second AZD1222 dose. The receptor source for this set is an adult who received the AZD1222 COVID-19 vaccine.

The gene calls are TRBV5-1 and TRBJ1-3, with D uncertain. The length of the CDR3 is 13 residues. CDR1 is SGHRS, CDR2 YFSETQ, per germline. Trimming cost V 7 bases and J 2 bases, with 10 bases left between them. CDR3 coding DNA: TGCGCCAGCTACCGAGGGACTGGAAACACCATATATTTT. It specifies CASYRGTGNTIYF.

This clone was seen once. This chain links TRBV14 with TRBJ1-5; D is uncertain. The CDR3 runs 11 residues. Germline values: CDR1 SGHDN, CDR2 FVKESK. V was clipped by 8 bases and J by 5 bases, with 7 bases between them. The CDR3 DNA follows: TGTGCCAGCCTCAGAGATCAGCCCCAGCATTTT. Translating gives CASLRDQPQHF.

The chain couples TRBV12-3 or TRBV12-4 to TRBJ1-1; weak D call: TRBD1 (6 bases). The CDR3 is 12 amino acids. Trimming removed 2 bases from V and 11 bases from J, with 12 bases in between. CDR3 nucleotide sequence: TGTGCCAGCAGTTTAAACAGGGCGACCGCTTTCTTT. This gives the protein CASSLNRATAFF.

The chain uses TRBV4-3 and TRBJ1-5, with D unresolved. The CDR3 extends over 14 amino acids. Trimming removed 0 bases from V and 3 bases from J, with 6 bases in between. Germline V gene lookup returns CDR1 LGHNA and CDR2 YSLEER. The CDR3 DNA sequence: TGCGCCAGCAGCCAAGATTGGGCCAATCAGCCCCAGCATTTT. The encoded protein is CASSQDWANQPQHF.

CDR3 in amino acids: CASRRKETQYF. CDR3 in DNA: TGTGCCAGCAGGAGAAAGGAGACCCAGTACTTC. The chain has TRBV6-5 and TRBJ2-5; no clear D. The V gene lost 6 bases and the J gene lost 5 bases, with 7 bases spanning the gap. Looked up from germline, CDR1 is MNHEY and CDR2 is SVGAGI. The CDR3 runs to 11 residues.

A single count supports this clone. The chain is built from TRBV27 and TRBJ1-4; D ambiguous. Trimming shortened V by 3 bases and J by 1 base, and 9 bases separated the two germline ends. The CDR3 covers 15 residues. Germline lookup yields CDR1 MNHEY and CDR2 SMNVEV (reference sequence). CDR3 in DNA: TGTGCCAGCAGTTTTATCTGGGGAACTAATGAAAAACTGTTTTTT. Translating it yields CASSFIWGTNEKLFF.

The chain has TRBV6-1 and TRBJ1-3; 9 bases are a match to TRBD1. Germline CDR1 MNHNS, CDR2 SASEGT. The CDR3 consists of 16 residues. Trimming cost V 4 bases and J 2 bases; bases outside gene matches: 6. DNA for the CDR3: TGTGCCAGCAGTGTCGACAGGGGGACGACTGGAAACACCATATATTTT. It is translated as CASSVDRGTTGNTIYF.

This clone was observed a handful of times. The rearrangement links TRBV11-2 to TRBJ1-2, with D possibly TRBD1 on 6 matching bases. V dropped 5 bases and J dropped 4 bases, with 17 bases sitting between them. The CDR3 length is 15 residues. Germline V gives CDR1 SGHAT, CDR2 FQNNGV. The CDR3 here is CASSGTGTISYGYTF. DNA for the CDR3: TGTGCCAGCAGCGGTACCGGGACAATAAGCTATGGCTACACCTTC. Variable domain in full (rest from reference TRBV11-2 and TRBJ1-2): EAGVAQSPRYKIIEKRQSVAFWCNPISGHATLYWYQQILGQGPKLLIQFQNNGVVDDSQLPKDRFSAERLKGVDSTLKIQPAKLEDSAVYLCASSGTGTISYGYTFGSGTRLTVV.

The chain has TRBV2 and TRBJ1-2; unclear D gene. The CDR3 extends over 13 amino acids. Germline assignment: CDR1 SNHLY and CDR2 FYNNEI. V was clipped by 4 bases and J by 0 bases, with 6 bases between them. The CDR3, as DNA: TGTGCCAGCAGTGTCGGAGCTAACTATGGCTACACCTTC. Amino acids: CASSVGANYGYTF.

This chain connects TRBV12-3 or TRBV12-4 to TRBJ1-5; the D is unclear. V gave up 6 bases and J gave up 0 bases, with 6 bases separating them. This CDR3 spans 13 amino acids. CDR3 residues: CASSPDSNQPQHF. The CDR3 coding sequence is TGTGCCAGCAGCCCCGATAGCAATCAGCCCCAGCATTTT.

This chain connects TRBV25-1 to TRBJ1-6; D uncertain. V shed 9 bases and J shed 10 bases, with 13 bases lying between them. The CDR3 is made up of 12 amino acids. CDR1 and CDR2 (germline): MGHDK, SYGVNS. The CDR3 sequence: CASRVEQSPLHF. In nucleotides, the CDR3 is TGTGCCAGTAGGGTTGAGCAGTCACCCCTCCACTTT.

The J gene is TRBJ2-6, the V gene TRBV24-1, with D hard to call. CDR3 length: 16 residues. Germline V gene lookup returns CDR1 KGHDR and CDR2 SFDVKD. V was trimmed by 7 bases and J by 2 bases, leaving 14 bases between them. In nucleotides, the CDR3 is TGTGCCACCAGCGCCCCAAGAGGAACTGGGGCCAACGTCCTGACTTTC. Its protein product is CATSAPRGTGANVLTF.

The V gene is TRBV5-1, the J gene TRBJ1-2, with TRBD1 matching 7 bases. The CDR3 is 14 amino acids. CDR1 and CDR2 from the germline V gene are SGHRS and YFSETQ. With 0 bases clipped from V and 7 bases from J, the junction kept 6 bases outside the gene matches. CDR3 loop: CASSLDRGGGGYTF. The CDR3 nucleotides are TGCGCCAGCAGCTTGGACAGGGGCGGAGGTGGCTACACCTTC.

This clone occurred a few times. J is TRBJ2-2 and V is TRBV24-1; possible D gene TRBD2, 6 bases. Germline V gene sequence: CDR1 KGHDR, CDR2 SFDVKD. Trimming cost V 7 bases and J 5 bases, with 16 bases left between them. The CDR3 loop spans 15 amino acids. The CDR3 region is CATRSGWGRTGELFF. The DNA for the CDR3 is TGTGCCACCAGATCAGGATGGGGGAGGACCGGGGAGCTGTTTTTT.

V is TRBV7-2 and J is TRBJ1-3; weak D call: TRBD1 (5 bases). The V gene lost 1 base and the J gene lost 6 bases, with 16 bases spanning the gap. Germline CDR1 SGHTA, CDR2 FQGNSA. The CDR3 totals 16 residues. The CDR3 reads CASSLVSGRETNTIYF. As DNA, the CDR3 is TGTGCCAGCAGCTTAGTCTCCGGCAGGGAGACAAACACCATATATTTT. The variable domain in full, with the rest retrieved from reference TRBV7-2 and TRBJ1-3, is GAGVSQSPSNKVTEKGKDVELRCDPISGHTALYWYRQSLGQGLEFLIYFQGNSAPDKSGLPSDRFSAERTGGSVSTLTIQRTQQEDSAVYLCASSLVSGRETNTIYFGEGSWLTVV.

V gene TRBV19 combines with J gene TRBJ1-6; the match to TRBD1 covers 11 bases. Germline assignment: CDR1 LNHDA and CDR2 SQIVND (reference sequence). The CDR3 contains 17 residues. J gave up 9 bases and V 5 bases, and 12 bases lay outside the gene matches. CDR3 nucleotides: TGTGCCAGTAGTTCCCGGACAGGGGGCGATTATGGTTCACCCCTCCACTTT. Protein product: CASSSRTGGDYGSPLHF. The entire variable domain, with the rest obtained from reference TRBV19 and TRBJ1-6, is as follows: DGGITQSPKYLFRKEGQNVTLSCEQNLNHDAMYWYRQDPGQGLRLIYYSQIVNDFQKGDIAEGYSVSREKKESFPLTVTSAQKNPTAFYLCASSSRTGGDYGSPLHFGNGTRLTVT.

The rearrangement links TRBV19 to TRBJ1-2; 8 nucleotides match TRBD1. The CDR3 sequence is 18 residues long. With V trimmed by 7 bases and J by 2 bases, 18 bases remained unmatched. CDR1 is LNHDA, CDR2 SQIVND, per germline (reference sequence). This CDR3 is CASISEGGRGRKNYGYTF. The CDR3 DNA follows: TGTGCCAGTATCTCCGAAGGGGGCAGGGGGCGTAAAAACTATGGCTACACCTTC.

The chain joins TRBV7-9 to TRBJ2-5; 7 nucleotides match TRBD1. CDR1 is SEHNR and CDR2 is FQNEAQ in the germline V gene (reference sequence). With 11 bases clipped from V and 0 bases from J, the junction kept 0 bases outside the gene matches. CDR3 length equals 11 residues. CDR3 sequence: CAGQDQETQYF. CDR3 coding DNA: TGTGCCGGACAGGACCAAGAGACCCAGTACTTC.

V gene TRBV10-3 combines with J gene TRBJ1-2; unclear D gene. Germline assignment: CDR1 ENHRY and CDR2 SYGVKD. Trimming cost V 5 bases and J 4 bases, with 8 bases left between them. The CDR3 has 12 amino acids. The CDR3 is CAISPDRYGYTF. CDR3 in DNA: TGTGCCATCAGTCCGGACCGCTATGGCTACACCTTC.

The chain couples TRBV7-9 to TRBJ1-2; 9 bases align to TRBD1. V was clipped by 5 bases and J by 4 bases; unmatched bases: 23. CDR1 and CDR2 (germline): SEHNR, FQNEAQ (reference sequence). CDR3 length: 20 residues. CDR3 bases: TGTGCCAGCAGCAGACATAGACCCGGGACAGGGAGGACGGTTGGCTATGGCTACACCTTC. This encodes CASSRHRPGTGRTVGYGYTF.

The V call is TRBV11-2, the J call TRBJ2-7, with 8 bases fitting TRBD1. The germline CDR1 and CDR2 sequences are SGHAT and FQNNGV. The CDR3 totals 16 residues. The V segment lost 1 base and the J segment 5 bases; nucleotides outside the gene matches: 10. The CDR3 loop is CASSLAAGGWFNEQYF. The CDR3, as DNA: TGTGCCAGCAGCTTAGCGGCAGGGGGCTGGTTCAACGAGCAGTACTTC.

The V and J genes are TRBV9 and TRBJ2-3; 9 nucleotides line up with TRBD2. The CDR3 totals 15 residues. V gave up 4 bases and J gave up 11 bases; unmatched junction bases: 14. The V gene's germline CDR1 is SGDLS and CDR2 YYNGEE. The DNA of the CDR3 is TGTGCCAGCAGCCTCGACTCCTCTAGCGGGGAGGGGCAGTATTTT. As protein: CASSLDSSSGEGQYF.